The rows below give T cell receptor beta chains drawn from one sample of a study of T cell changes during pregnancy in multiple sclerosis. Method: immunoSEQ multiplex PCR; TCRdb's copy keeps in-frame clones and lacks some. This sample has roughly 76,000 clones; 92% occur once, and the top ten carry over 0.25%. The input for sequencing was CD4+ T cells from peripheral blood mononuclear cells, taken after pregnancy. Receptor source: a female donor with multiple sclerosis, enrolled in a pregnancy study. The CDR3 runs from the conserved cysteine through the conserved F or W. The D gene is left open where the match is weak. Clone size is stated in some rows and not others, as once, few, many or a class when expanded.

18 | TRBJ2-3 | once | TRBV15 | TRBD2 | CATSHPSTAGGITDTQYF | TGTGCCACCAGCCACCCATCTACCGCGGGAGGGATCACAGATACGCAGTATTTT
15 | TRBJ2-1 | NA | TRBV13 | TRBD1 | CASSFPGTGRNEQFF | TGTGCCAGCAGCTTCCCCGGGACAGGGAGGAATGAGCAGTTCTTC
15 | TRBJ2-5 | few | TRBV5-1 | TRBD2 | CASSFGLAGEETQYF | TGCGCCAGCAGCTTTGGACTAGCGGGGGAAGAGACCCAGTACTTC
14 | TRBJ2-7 | NA | TRBV30 | TRBD1 | CAWTKTGLSYEQYF | TGTGCCTGGACTAAGACAGGGCTGTCCTACGAGCAGTACTTC
15 | TRBJ2-2 | NA | TRBV10-3 | TRBD2 | CAIKPGLAGSGELFF | TGTGCCATCAAACCGGGACTAGCGGGCTCTGGGGAGCTGTTTTTT
14 | TRBJ1-3 | NA | TRBV28 | NA | CASSLGFRGYTIYF | TGTGCCAGCAGCCTCGGCTTTCGGGGGTACACCATATATTTT
14 | TRBJ2-2 | once | TRBV5-1 | NA | CASSLRQNTGELFF | TGCGCCAGCAGCTTGAGACAGAACACCGGGGAGCTGTTTTTT
13 | TRBJ1-2 | NA | TRBV27 | TRBD1 | CASSLGGQGGYTF | TGTGCCAGCAGTTTAGGGGGACAGGGGGGCTACACCTTC
14 | TRBJ2-5 | NA | TRBV10-3 | NA | CATSKEGDQETQYF | TGTGCCACCTCCAAAGAGGGTGACCAAGAGACCCAGTACTTC
13 | TRBJ1-2 | NA | TRBV30 | NA | CAWREQGVYGYTF | TGTGCCTGGAGGGAACAGGGAGTTTATGGCTACACCTTC
14 | TRBJ1-2 | NA | TRBV5-6 | TRBD1 | CASSSDRGNYGYTF | TGTGCCAGCAGTTCCGACAGGGGTAACTATGGCTACACCTTC
15 | TRBJ2-7 | NA | TRBV18 | TRBD2 | CASSSSGRRTYEQYF | TGTGCCAGCTCATCTAGCGGCCGGAGGACCTACGAGCAGTACTTC
14 | TRBJ1-2 | NA | TRBV6-5 | NA | CASSYEPTLYGYTF | TGTGCCAGCAGTTACGAACCGACACTCTATGGCTACACCTTC
14 | TRBJ1-3 | once | TRBV30 | NA | CALTGIYSGNTIYF | TGTGCCTTAACAGGGATATACTCTGGAAACACCATATATTTT
13 | TRBJ2-5 | NA | TRBV30 | NA | CAWSVGGPETQYF | TGTGCCTGGAGTGTAGGAGGTCCGGAGACCCAGTACTTC
11 | TRBJ1-2 | NA | TRBV28 | TRBD1 | CATKGARGYTF | TGTGCCACCAAGGGGGCGCGCGGCTACACCTTC
12 | TRBJ1-2 | NA | TRBV5-6 | NA | CASSLTGLGYTF | TGTGCCAGCAGCTTGACAGGGCTCGGCTACACCTTC
16 | TRBJ2-7 | NA | TRBV5-4 | TRBD2 | CASSHVASGKWYEQYF | TGTGCCAGCAGCCATGTGGCTAGCGGGAAGTGGTACGAGCAGTACTTC
17 | TRBJ1-1 | NA | TRBV28 | TRBD1 | CASTPTGRTGPNTEAFF | TGTGCCAGCACTCCGACGGGCCGGACAGGACCGAACACTGAAGCTTTCTTT
14 | TRBJ2-7 | once | TRBV6-5 | TRBD2 | CASSGRDGSYEQYF | TGTGCCAGCAGTGGGAGGGACGGCTCCTACGAGCAGTACTTC
14 | TRBJ1-2 | once | TRBV6-5 | NA | CASSSWRGGSGYTF | TGTGCCAGCAGTTCCTGGAGGGGAGGTTCTGGCTACACCTTC
18 | TRBJ2-2 | NA | TRBV5-6 | NA | CASSAGLGVNRGTGELFF | TGTGCCAGCAGCGCGGGACTAGGGGTGAACAGGGGTACCGGGGAGCTGTTTTTT
13 | TRBJ1-2 | NA | TRBV2 | TRBD1 | CASRNRDSYGYTF | TGTGCCAGCAGGAACCGGGACAGCTATGGCTACACCTTC
17 | TRBJ2-2 | once | TRBV5-1 | TRBD2 | CASSLDRLAQDTGELFF | TGCGCCAGCAGCTTGGACCGACTAGCTCAGGACACCGGGGAGCTGTTTTTT
12 | TRBJ2-3 | NA | TRBV10-3 | NA | CASWGGTDTQYF | TGTGCCTCCTGGGGGGGCACAGATACGCAGTATTTT
15 | TRBJ1-2 | once | TRBV6-1 | NA | CASSERAGGNYGYTF | TGTGCCAGCAGTGAACGGGCGGGGGGGAACTATGGCTACACCTTC
14 | TRBJ1-5 | NA | TRBV6-5 | TRBD1 | CASRRGQSNQPQHF | TGTGCCAGCAGACGGGGACAGAGCAATCAGCCCCAGCATTTT
14 | TRBJ1-1 | NA | TRBV5-6 | TRBD1 | CASSLLQGVTEAFF | TGTGCCAGCAGCTTGTTACAGGGGGTGACTGAAGCTTTCTTT
14 | TRBJ1-6 | NA | TRBV6-1 | NA | CASSKGSNNSPLHF | TGTGCCAGCAGTAAGGGGTCTAATAATTCACCCCTCCACTTT
15 | TRBJ2-1 | NA | TRBV7-3 | NA | CASSPAVGVLNEQFF | TGTGCCAGCAGCCCCGCGGTGGGAGTATTGAATGAGCAGTTCTTC
16 | TRBJ2-3 | NA | TRBV27 | NA | CASSLIGALRTDTQYF | TGTGCCAGCAGTTTAATAGGGGCCCTGAGGACAGATACGCAGTATTTT
15 | TRBJ1-4 | NA | TRBV5-1 | NA | CASSGDRRTNEKLFF | TGCGCCAGCAGCGGCGACAGGAGGACTAATGAAAAACTGTTTTTT
15 | TRBJ2-7 | NA | TRBV5-1 | TRBD1 | CASSLDRNRGNEQYF | TGCGCCAGCAGCTTGGATAGGAACAGGGGCAACGAGCAGTACTTC
14 | TRBJ2-7 | NA | TRBV7-2 | TRBD1 | CASSRAGQVYEQYF | TGTGCCAGCAGCAGGGCCGGACAGGTATACGAGCAGTACTTC
16 | TRBJ2-1 | once | TRBV9 | TRBD2 | CASSPTSGTTDNEQFF | TGTGCCAGCAGCCCCACCTCCGGGACTACAGACAATGAGCAGTTCTTC
14 | TRBJ1-3 | NA | TRBV19 | NA | CASSMARTGNTIYF | TGTGCCAGTAGTATGGCCAGGACTGGAAACACCATATATTTT
12 | TRBJ1-2 | NA | TRBV6-5 | NA | CASSLDKRGYTF | TGTGCCAGCAGTCTAGATAAAAGGGGCTACACCTTC
17 | TRBJ2-7 | NA | TRBV5-1 | TRBD1 | CASSLPEGTGSSYEQYF | TGCGCCAGCAGCCTCCCGGAAGGGACAGGGAGCTCCTACGAGCAGTACTTC
12 | TRBJ2-7 | NA | TRBV29-1 | NA | CSVGTGDREQYF | TGCAGCGTTGGAACAGGAGACCGGGAGCAGTACTTC
16 | TRBJ1-2 | NA | TRBV2 | NA | CASSEIVWASDYGYTF | TGTGCCAGCAGTGAAATCGTATGGGCCTCAGATTATGGCTACACCTTC
18 | TRBJ2-3 | NA | TRBV5-1 | NA | CASSSGLLSGGHTDTQYF | TGCGCCAGCAGCTCCGGGCTTTTATCTGGCGGACACACAGATACGCAGTATTTT
19 | TRBJ2-3 | NA | TRBV4-1 | TRBD2 | CASSQDFIAGGASTDTQYF | TGCGCCAGCAGCCAAGATTTCATAGCGGGGGGTGCTAGCACAGATACGCAGTATTTT
12 | TRBJ2-5 | NA | TRBV5-1 | NA | CASREGSQTQYF | TGCGCCAGCAGGGAGGGATCTCAGACCCAGTACTTC
13 | TRBJ1-2 | once | TRBV7-6 | TRBD1 | CASSPTGGNGYTF | TGTGCCAGCAGCCCTACAGGGGGCAATGGCTACACCTTC
15 | TRBJ2-7 | NA | TRBV29-1 | NA | CSVDLATTLGYEQYF | TGCAGCGTTGATTTGGCGACTACCTTGGGGTACGAGCAGTACTTC
13 | TRBJ1-1 | NA | TRBV18 | NA | CASQDGVNTEAFF | TGTGCCAGCCAGGACGGGGTGAACACTGAAGCTTTCTTT
15 | TRBJ1-5 | NA | TRBV7-8 | NA | CASSSPPRSNQPQHF | TGTGCCAGCAGCTCACCCCCCAGGAGCAATCAGCCCCAGCATTTT
16 | TRBJ1-5 | NA | TRBV6-1 | NA | CASSEVPDSLYQPQHF | TGTGCCAGCAGTGAAGTTCCGGACAGTCTTTATCAGCCCCAGCATTTT
15 | TRBJ2-7 | NA | TRBV18 | TRBD2 | CASSPLAGGTYEQYF | TGTGCCAGCTCACCGCTAGCGGGAGGTACCTACGAGCAGTACTTC